The text below deals with one T cell receptor (beta chain). The same CDR3 arises from other DNA sequences in this sample as well. Sequencing used immunoSEQ multiplex PCR; TCRdb keeps in-frame clones, though not all of them. The table includes approximately 220,000 clones, around 80% detected once. This sample is part of a study of blood T cell repertoires in COVID-19. As for the study in general: In each case, the material was cDNA or gDNA derived from T cells, B-cell-depleted T cells, or PBMCs.

Per germline, CDR1 SGHRS and CDR2 YFSETQ. V was cut by 0 bases and J by 7 bases, with 8 bases left in between. The CDR3 is 14 residues long. Sequenced sample: peripheral blood. This chain connects TRBV5-1 to TRBJ1-6; perhaps TRBD1 as D (6 bases). The sequence derives from a woman aged 55-70 years who had recovered from COVID-19. CDR3 loop: CASSLGQGNSPLHF. For the CDR3, the DNA is TGCGCCAGCAGCTTGGGGCAGGGGAATTCACCCCTCCACTTT.